One sample yielded the 18 T cell receptor beta chains listed below, sequenced in a study of blood T cell repertoires in COVID-19. Using immunoSEQ multiplex PCR, the repertoire was profiled, and TCRdb retains in-frame clones only, with some absent. Counted here are 300,000 to 400,000 clones, 65% to 90% occurring once; the ten biggest clones make up about 7.1%. Sequenced input: peripheral blood. All receptors come from a woman aged 55-69 years with COVID-19, enrolled during active disease.

The rearrangement uses TRBV2 and TRBJ2-2; tentative D call: TRBD2 (5 bases). This CDR3 region has 16 residues. Germline CDR1 reads SNHLY; CDR2 reads FYNNEI. V lost 1 base to trimming and J lost 3 bases, with 12 bases between them. The CDR3 is CASSEGGRGYTGELFF. CDR3 in DNA: TGTGCCAGCAGTGAAGGAGGTAGAGGGTACACCGGGGAGCTGTTTTTT.

The V and J genes are TRBV11-3 and TRBJ2-5, with 8 bases that match TRBD1. V was pared by 4 bases and J by 0 bases, with 7 bases of the junction left unmatched. The length of the CDR3 is 16 residues. Germline-derived CDR1 and CDR2 are SGHNT and YENEEA. The CDR3: CASSSKDREYQETQYF. The CDR3 region has the DNA TGTGCCAGCAGCTCCAAGGACAGGGAGTACCAAGAGACCCAGTACTTC.

The rearrangement uses TRBV7-9 and TRBJ2-5; D is possibly TRBD1 (5 bases). Germline CDR1 is SEHNR and CDR2 is FQNEAQ (reference sequence). V lost 3 bases to trimming and J lost 4 bases, with 12 bases between them. This CDR3 spans 14 amino acids. CDR3 bases: TGTGCCAGCAGCTTGTCCATTAGGGGAGAGACCCAGTACTTC. The encoded protein is CASSLSIRGETQYF.

CDR3 loop: CASSLRDQAYEQYF. CDR3 DNA sequence: TGCGCCAGCAGCTTGCGGGACCAAGCCTACGAGCAGTACTTC. This sequence joins TRBV4-3 and TRBJ2-7, with TRBD2 as a possible D gene (6 bases). Trimming removed 5 bases from V and 2 bases from J, with 13 bases in between. The length of the CDR3 is 14 residues. Germline V lookup: CDR1 LGHNA, CDR2 YSLEER.

The V gene is TRBV18, the J gene TRBJ2-5; 9 bases match TRBD1. V dropped 1 base and J dropped 2; count of bases not matched to a gene: 2. CDR3 length: 15 amino acids. Germline V lookup: CDR1 KGHSH, CDR2 LQKENI. The CDR3 DNA reads TGTGCCAGCTCACCACGGACAGGGGCTCAAGAGACCCAGTACTTC. It codes for CASSPRTGAQETQYF. Full variable domain (remainder filled in from reference TRBV18 and TRBJ2-5): NAGVMQNPRHLVRRRGQEARLRCSPMKGHSHVYWYRQLPEEGLKFMVYLQKENIIDESGMPKERFSAEFPKEGPSILRIQQVVRGDSAAYFCASSPRTGAQETQYFGPGTRLLVL.

The chain uses TRBV7-9 and TRBJ2-2, with 8 bases lining up with TRBD1. This CDR3 has 15 residues. Trimming removed 1 base from V and 3 bases from J; junction bases left unmatched: 1. The germline CDR1 and CDR2 sequences are SEHNR and FQNEAQ (reference sequence). CDR3 DNA sequence: TGTGCCAGCAGCTTAGGGACAGGGTACACCGGGGAGCTGTTTTTT. Protein product: CASSLGTGYTGELFF.

The gene calls are TRBV7-9 and TRBJ1-3; D is unclear. The germline V gene encodes CDR1 SEHNR and CDR2 FQNEAQ (reference sequence). Trimming removed 6 bases at V and 0 bases at J, with 6 bases between. This CDR3 has 13 amino acids. As DNA, the CDR3 is TGTGCCAGCAGGACGGGCTCTGGAAACACCATATATTTT. Its protein product is CASRTGSGNTIYF.

V and J are TRBV7-6 and TRBJ1-1, with a possible D match to TRBD1 (5 bases). Trimming pared 2 bases from V and 0 bases from J, leaving 13 bases between. CDR3 length equals 16 residues. Germline V lookup: CDR1 SGHVS, CDR2 FNYEAQ. The CDR3 region is CASSLIPGTMNTEAFF. CDR3 DNA: TGTGCCAGCAGCTTAATCCCTGGGACTATGAACACTGAAGCTTTCTTT.

V usage is TRBV4-1 and J usage is TRBJ2-7; 10 nucleotides agree with TRBD2. The CDR3 covers 19 residues. Trimming took 3 bases from V and 0 from J; bases not matched to a gene: 14. CDR1 is MGHRA, CDR2 YSYEKL, per germline. CDR3 protein: CASSQLGASGGPSSYEQYF. CDR3 in DNA: TGCGCCAGCAGCCAGCTGGGGGCTAGCGGGGGCCCGAGCTCCTACGAGCAGTACTTC.

The chain uses TRBV7-9 and TRBJ2-4; 8 bases fit TRBD2. V gave up 1 base and J gave up 13 bases; unmatched junction bases: 15. The CDR3 is 16 residues long. CDR1 is SEHNR and CDR2 is FQNEAQ in the germline V gene (reference sequence). CDR3 coding DNA: TGTGCCAGCAGCTTAGACGGGAGGGGCCCGGGGGCCCTCCAGTACTTC. Translated, it gives CASSLDGRGPGALQYF.

V is TRBV6-6 and J is TRBJ2-3; 7 bases are a match to TRBD2. The germline V gene has CDR1 MNHNY and CDR2 SVGAGI (reference sequence). The CDR3 length is 15 residues. The junction had 10 bases not matched to a gene; V was cut back by 4 bases and J by 6 bases. In DNA form, the CDR3 reads TGTGCCAGCAGTTTCGGGGGGTCGGGGTTTGATACGCAGTATTTT. Translated: CASSFGGSGFDTQYF.

The chain links TRBV21-1 to TRBJ1-1. TRBV21-1 is flagged as a pseudogene. The CDR3 covers 14 residues. CDR3 in DNA: TGTGCCAGCAGCAAAGGACCAGCGTGGACTGAAGCTTTCTTT. It encodes CASSKGPAWTEAFF.

The chain combines TRBV6-5 with TRBJ2-2, with D perhaps matching TRBD2 (5 bases). The CDR3 consists of 14 residues. Germline loops: CDR1 MNHEY, CDR2 SVGAGI. Deletions cut 8 bases from V and 1 base from J, with 11 bases between. The CDR3 spells CASSLSGNTGELFF. CDR3 DNA sequence: TGTGCCAGCTCTCTCAGCGGGAACACCGGGGAGCTGTTTTTT.

The chain couples TRBV9 to TRBJ1-5; no definite D call. V gave up 3 bases and J gave up 2 bases, with 3 bases separating them. This CDR3 is 12 amino acids long. The germline V gene has CDR1 SGDLS and CDR2 YYNGEE. The CDR3 loop is CASSGGNQPQHF. In DNA form, the CDR3 reads TGTGCCAGCAGCGGCGGCAATCAGCCCCAGCATTTT.

The chain couples TRBV4-2 to TRBJ1-2, with a tentative D call TRBD1 (6 bases). Germline CDR1 LGHNA, CDR2 YNFKEQ. Trimming pared 6 bases from V and 2 bases from J, leaving 16 bases between. The CDR3 contains 15 residues. The chain's CDR3 is CASRQTQGPNYGYTF. Here the CDR3 DNA reads TGTGCCAGCAGACAAACCCAGGGGCCAAACTATGGCTACACCTTC.

The chain carries TRBV19 and TRBJ2-7, with TRBD1 as a possible D gene (6 bases). Germline V gives CDR1 LNHDA, CDR2 SQIVND (reference sequence). CDR3 length equals 12 residues. Deletions cut 5 bases from V and 7 bases from J, with 12 bases between. As DNA, the CDR3 is TGTGCCAGTAGTTTTGACAGGAAAGAGCAGTACTTC. The encoded protein is CASSFDRKEQYF.

The rearrangement links TRBV6-8 to TRBJ1-2, with D uncertain. CDR1 is MNHGY and CDR2 is SAAAGT in the germline V gene. The V end was cut by 0 bases, the J end by 3 bases, with 11 bases between. The CDR3 covers 15 residues. The CDR3 coding sequence is TGTGCCAGCAGTTACTCATCGGCAGGTCACTATGGCTACACCTTC. It yields the protein CASSYSSAGHYGYTF.

The chain uses TRBV29-1 and TRBJ2-3, with 9 bases matching TRBD1. Germline lookup yields CDR1 SQVTM and CDR2 ANQGSEA. J lost 0 bases, V lost 5 bases, and 9 bases had no gene match. The CDR3 spans 16 residues. The CDR3 DNA sequence: TGCAGCGTTTTGGGGACAGGGCAGGGGAGCACAGATACGCAGTATTTT. Translated: CSVLGTGQGSTDTQYF.